One sample yielded the 21 T cell receptor beta chains listed below, sequenced in a study of shared clonotypes between healthy human individuals. Assay used: immunoSEQ multiplex PCR; TCRdb lists only in-frame clones, some missing. The table includes about 750,000 clones, over 90% detected once. CD8 cells regarded as naive lacked CD45RO, were positively chosen for CCR7, and omitted terminally differentiated effector memory CD45RA+ cells. Sequences were obtained from naive CD8+ T cells sorted from blood. The receptors derive from a man aged 25-40 years in good health.

This clone appeared a single time. The V gene is TRBV2, the J gene TRBJ2-2; D is possibly TRBD2 (6 bases). Deletions cut 4 bases from V and 0 bases from J, with 12 bases between. CDR3 size: 16 residues. Germline loops: CDR1 SNHLY, CDR2 FYNNEI. The CDR3 is CASSVLAGTNTGELFF. The CDR3 region has the DNA TGTGCCAGCAGTGTATTGGCGGGGACGAACACCGGGGAGCTGTTTTTT.

This clone was picked up one time. V gene TRBV29-1 combines with J gene TRBJ2-1, with 9 positions matching TRBD1. CDR1 and CDR2 from the germline V gene are SQVTM and ANQGSEA. V lost 3 bases, J lost 5 bases, and 5 bases stayed unmatched. The CDR3 extends over 14 amino acids. The CDR3 protein is CSVDRDREDNEQFF. The DNA of the CDR3 is TGCAGCGTTGACCGGGACAGGGAGGACAATGAGCAGTTCTTC.

The gene calls are TRBV19 and TRBJ1-5; TRBD1 is a possible D gene (5 bases). Trimming took off 7 bases at V and 2 bases at J, with 15 bases between the two ends. The germline gives CDR1 LNHDA, CDR2 SQIVND (reference sequence). The CDR3 runs 15 residues. The CDR3 is CASTLWGFGNQPQHF. The CDR3 DNA follows: TGTGCCAGTACCCTGTGGGGGTTCGGCAATCAGCCCCAGCATTTT.

This clone was seen just once. This rearrangement joins TRBV10-3 to TRBJ2-7; 9 bases are shared with TRBD2. CDR1 and CDR2 (germline): ENHRY, SYGVKD. The length of the CDR3 is 18 residues. V was pared by 4 bases and J by 3 bases, with 16 bases of the junction left unmatched. The CDR3 DNA reads as TGTGCCATCAGTGGGGGCGCTTTGGGGGCTAGCGGGAACTACGAGCAGTACTTC. This sequence encodes CAISGGALGASGNYEQYF.

The V call is TRBV7-9, the J call TRBJ2-2; D unresolved. V was trimmed by 8 bases and J by 6 bases, leaving 4 bases between them. CDR1 and CDR2 from the germline V gene are SEHNR and FQNEAQ (reference sequence). This CDR3 spans 10 amino acids. The CDR3 sequence is CASGAGELFF. CDR3 bases: TGTGCCAGCGGCGCCGGGGAGCTGTTTTTT.

This clone was counted a single time. The chain carries TRBV5-1 and TRBJ1-1; the match to TRBD1 covers 7 bases. The J segment lost 2 bases and the V segment lost 4 bases, leaving 11 bases of the junction unmatched. Germline values: CDR1 SGHRS, CDR2 YFSETQ. CDR3 length equals 16 residues. CDR3 in amino acids: CASSAPGQTLNTEAFF. The CDR3 DNA follows: TGCGCCAGCAGCGCTCCGGGACAGACCCTTAACACTGAAGCTTTCTTT.

The chain has TRBV11-3 and TRBJ2-1; TRBD1 agrees at 7 bases. Germline V gives CDR1 SGHNT, CDR2 YENEEA. V shed 2 bases and J 5 bases; nucleotides not matched to a gene: 3. This CDR3 contains 14 residues. CDR3 sequence (DNA): TGTGCCAGCAGCTTACGGGACAGCGACAATGAGCAGTTCTTC. Translated: CASSLRDSDNEQFF.

The chain has TRBV28 and TRBJ2-7; the D is unclear. The CDR3 loop spans 14 amino acids. V lost 3 bases and J lost 1, with 10 bases in between. Per the germline V gene, CDR1 is MDHEN and CDR2 is SYDVKM. The chain's CDR3 is CASSLRSSSYEQYF. The CDR3 DNA sequence: TGTGCCAGCAGTTTGCGAAGTTCATCCTACGAGCAGTACTTC.

On this clone itself: The sample contains more than one DNA sequence encoding this CDR3. The V and J genes are TRBV7-2 and TRBJ2-7; D might be TRBD1 (5 bases). This CDR3 comprises 13 residues. With 5 bases removed from V and 1 base from J, the gap between germline ends came to 9 bases. The germline CDR1 and CDR2 sequences are SGHTA and FQGNSA. The CDR3 here is CASSLGASYEQYF. The CDR3 DNA reads as TGTGCCAGCAGCCTAGGGGCTTCCTACGAGCAGTACTTC. The full variable domain, its missing parts supplied by reference TRBV7-2 and TRBJ2-7, is GAGVSQSPSNKVTEKGKDVELRCDPISGHTALYWYRQSLGQGLEFLIYFQGNSAPDKSGLPSDRFSAERTGGSVSTLTIQRTQQEDSAVYLCASSLGASYEQYFGPGTRLTVT.

The V and J genes are TRBV11-3 and TRBJ2-1, with D perhaps assigned TRBD1 or TRBD2 (5 bases each). The length of the CDR3 is 13 residues. Germline values: CDR1 SGHNT, CDR2 YENEEA. V lost 5 bases to trimming and J lost 6 bases, with 11 bases between them. CDR3 amino acids: CASSEGTANEQFF. CDR3 in DNA: TGTGCCAGCAGCGAAGGGACCGCCAATGAGCAGTTCTTC. The entire variable domain, with the rest obtained from reference TRBV11-3 and TRBJ2-1, is as follows: EAGVVQSPRYKIIEKKQPVAFWCNPISGHNTLYWYLQNLGQGPELLIRYENEEAVDDSQLPKDRFSAERLKGVDSTLKIQPAELGDSAVYLCASSEGTANEQFFGPGTRLTVL.

This chain connects TRBV28 to TRBJ2-5; D gene uncertain. The germline V and J ends were trimmed by 2 bases and 0 bases, with 13 bases remaining between them. The CDR3 sequence is 16 residues long. Germline loops: CDR1 MDHEN, CDR2 SYDVKM. The CDR3 reads CASSLPARSYQETQYF. The CDR3, as DNA: TGTGCCAGCAGTTTACCAGCGAGGTCATACCAAGAGACCCAGTACTTC.

The chain has TRBV5-1 and TRBJ2-1, with a possible D match to TRBD2 (5 bases). The CDR3 totals 16 residues. V was clipped by 1 base and J by 8 bases, with 19 bases between them. Germline V CDR1 and CDR2: SGHRS, YFSETQ. Here the CDR3 DNA reads TGCGCCAGCAGCTTGAAGGTCGGAACCTCCGGGGATGAGCAGTTCTTC. This codes for CASSLKVGTSGDEQFF. Based on the CDR3 plus reference TRBV5-1 and TRBJ2-1, the full variable domain is KAGVTQTPRYLIKTRGQQVTLSCSPISGHRSVSWYQQTPGQGLQFLFEYFSETQRNKGNFPGRFSGRQFSNSRSEMNVSTLELGDSALYLCASSLKVGTSGDEQFFGPGTRLTVL.

The chain is built from TRBV7-9 and TRBJ2-5; no reliable D call. Gene TRBJ2-7 matches the end of the DNA better, so the J call may be wrong. The CDR3 runs to 12 residues. Per germline, CDR1 SEHNR and CDR2 FQNEAQ (reference sequence). This CDR3 reads CASSLREYEQYF. DNA of the CDR3: TGTGCCAGCAGCTTAAGGGAATACGAGCAGTACTTC.

The rearrangement uses TRBV4-1 and TRBJ2-7; D not certain. The CDR3 totals 14 residues. The V gene's germline CDR1 is MGHRA and CDR2 YSYEKL. Trimming shortened V by 0 bases and J by 6 bases, and 12 bases separated the two germline ends. For the CDR3, the DNA is TGCGCCAGCAGCCAAGAAAATTACCTCGGCGAGCAGTACTTC. Translated, it gives CASSQENYLGEQYF.

The rearrangement joins TRBV9 to TRBJ1-1; 9 nucleotides match TRBD1. V shed 6 bases and J 6 bases; nucleotides not matched to a gene: 33. In germline, CDR1 is SGDLS, CDR2 YYNGEE. The CDR3 has 22 amino acids. As DNA, the CDR3 is TGTGCCAGCACCGCCCACAGGGGGCGCATTCTAACGGGAGGGAACAGTACCGCTGAAGCTTTCTTT. Residues: CASTAHRGRILTGGNSTAEAFF.

The J gene is TRBJ2-7, the V gene TRBV28; TRBD1 or TRBD2 may be the D gene (5 bases each). The CDR3 spans 13 residues. From germline, CDR1 is MDHEN and CDR2 SYDVKM. Deletions cut 6 bases from V and 4 bases from J, with 13 bases between. CDR3 DNA: TGTGCCAGCAGCATGGGGGTCGGTTACGAGCAGTACTTC. It specifies CASSMGVGYEQYF. Using reference TRBV28 and TRBJ2-7 for the parts outside the CDR3, the full variable domain is DVKVTQSSRYLVKRTGEKVFLECVQDMDHENMFWYRQDPGLGLRLIYFSYDVKMKEKGDIPEGYSVSREKKERFSLILESASTNQTSMYLCASSMGVGYEQYFGPGTRLTVT.

CDR3 DNA: TGTGCCAGCAGCGTTCCCGGGCCCCACATACCTAGTGGGGTACCTTCGAACACCGGGGAGCTGTTTTTT. It is translated as CASSVPGPHIPSGVPSNTGELFF. This chain uses TRBV9 with TRBJ2-2; D gene ambiguous. Germline CDR1 is SGDLS and CDR2 is YYNGEE. V gave up 2 bases and J gave up 0 bases, with 32 bases separating them. The CDR3 covers 23 residues.

V gene TRBV27 combines with J gene TRBJ1-5, with D unclear. The CDR3 sequence is 15 residues long. V was cut by 5 bases and J by 2 bases, with 13 bases left in between. Looked up from germline, CDR1 is MNHEY and CDR2 is SMNVEV (reference sequence). The CDR3 DNA is TGTGCCAGCAGTCTCTACAGTTCCCGCAATCAGCCCCAGCATTTT. It codes for CASSLYSSRNQPQHF.

The table lists this clone with a few counts. The rearrangement uses TRBV4-1 and TRBJ2-5; possibly TRBD1 for D (6 bases). V lost 1 base and J 2 bases, leaving 17 bases between the germline ends. The CDR3 has 17 residues. From germline, CDR1 is MGHRA and CDR2 YSYEKL. The CDR3 region has the DNA TGCGCCAGCAGCCAAGGCATCCAGGCAGGGGAACAAGAGACCCAGTACTTC. It is translated as CASSQGIQAGEQETQYF.

This clone has a single count. The chain uses TRBV5-6 and TRBJ2-2, with 8 positions matching TRBD2. V lost 6 bases to trimming and J lost 6 bases; unmatched junction nucleotides: 7. Looked up from germline, CDR1 is SGHDT and CDR2 is YYEEEE. CDR3 size: 14 residues. The CDR3 region has the DNA TGTGCCAGCACGCGGGGGGTCCCCCCCGGGGAGCTGTTTTTT. This translates into CASTRGVPPGELFF.

The V and J genes are TRBV9 and TRBJ2-3, with TRBD2 as a possible D gene (6 bases). This CDR3 contains 15 residues. V lost 3 bases and J lost 2, with 13 bases in between. The germline V gene encodes CDR1 SGDLS and CDR2 YYNGEE. The CDR3 is CASSGSGFVTDTQYF. The CDR3 DNA reads as TGTGCCAGCAGCGGTAGCGGTTTCGTCACAGATACGCAGTATTTT.